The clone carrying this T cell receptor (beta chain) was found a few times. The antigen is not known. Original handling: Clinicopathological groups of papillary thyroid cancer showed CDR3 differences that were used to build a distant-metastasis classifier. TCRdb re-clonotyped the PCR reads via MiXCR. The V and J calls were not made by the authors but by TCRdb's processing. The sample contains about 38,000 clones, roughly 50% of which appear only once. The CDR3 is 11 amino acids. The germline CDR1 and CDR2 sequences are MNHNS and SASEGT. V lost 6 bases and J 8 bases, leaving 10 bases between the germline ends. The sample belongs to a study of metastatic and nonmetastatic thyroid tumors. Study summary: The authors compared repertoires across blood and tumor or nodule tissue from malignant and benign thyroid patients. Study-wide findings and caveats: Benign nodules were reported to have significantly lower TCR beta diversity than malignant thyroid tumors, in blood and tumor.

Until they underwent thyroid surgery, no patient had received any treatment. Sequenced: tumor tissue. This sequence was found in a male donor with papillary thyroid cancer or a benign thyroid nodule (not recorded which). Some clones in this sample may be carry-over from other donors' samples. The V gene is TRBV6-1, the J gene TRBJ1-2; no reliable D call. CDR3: CASSPGWGYTF. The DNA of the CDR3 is TGTGCCAGCAGCCCAGGTTGGGGCTACACCTTC.